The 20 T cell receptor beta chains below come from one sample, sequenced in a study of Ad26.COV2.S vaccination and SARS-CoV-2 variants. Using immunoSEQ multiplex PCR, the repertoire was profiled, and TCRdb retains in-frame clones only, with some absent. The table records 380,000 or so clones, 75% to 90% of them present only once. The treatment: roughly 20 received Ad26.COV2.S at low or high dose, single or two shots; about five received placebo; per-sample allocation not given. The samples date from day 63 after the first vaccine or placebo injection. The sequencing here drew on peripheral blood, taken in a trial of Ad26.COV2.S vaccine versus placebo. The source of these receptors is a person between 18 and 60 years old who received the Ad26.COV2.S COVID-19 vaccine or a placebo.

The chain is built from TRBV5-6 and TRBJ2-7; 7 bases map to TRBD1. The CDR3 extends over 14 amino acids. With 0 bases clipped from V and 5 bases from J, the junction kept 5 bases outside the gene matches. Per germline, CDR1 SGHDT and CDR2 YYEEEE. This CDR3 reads CASSLGYRGDEQYF. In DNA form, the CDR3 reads TGTGCCAGCAGCTTGGGGTACAGGGGAGACGAGCAGTACTTC.

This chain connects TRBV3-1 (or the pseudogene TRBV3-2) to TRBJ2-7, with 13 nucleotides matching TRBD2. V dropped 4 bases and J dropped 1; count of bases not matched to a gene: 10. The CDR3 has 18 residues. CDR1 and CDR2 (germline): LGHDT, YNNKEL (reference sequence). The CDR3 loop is CASSLGLAGVPFSYEQYF. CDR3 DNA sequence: TGTGCCAGCAGCCTCGGACTAGCGGGGGTTCCTTTTTCCTACGAGCAGTACTTC.

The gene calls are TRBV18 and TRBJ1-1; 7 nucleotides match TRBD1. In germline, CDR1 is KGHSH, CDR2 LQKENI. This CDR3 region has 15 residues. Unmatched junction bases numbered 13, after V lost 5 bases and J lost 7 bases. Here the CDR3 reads CASSTSGTALFEAFF. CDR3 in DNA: TGTGCCAGCTCAACCTCCGGGACAGCTCTATTTGAAGCTTTCTTT.

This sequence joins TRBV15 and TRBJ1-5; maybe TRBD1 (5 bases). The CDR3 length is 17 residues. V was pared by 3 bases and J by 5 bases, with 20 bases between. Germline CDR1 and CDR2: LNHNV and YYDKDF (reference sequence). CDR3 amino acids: CATSRRIRDLGHQPQHF. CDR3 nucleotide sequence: TGTGCCACCAGCAGGCGTATCCGGGACCTAGGGCATCAGCCCCAGCATTTT.

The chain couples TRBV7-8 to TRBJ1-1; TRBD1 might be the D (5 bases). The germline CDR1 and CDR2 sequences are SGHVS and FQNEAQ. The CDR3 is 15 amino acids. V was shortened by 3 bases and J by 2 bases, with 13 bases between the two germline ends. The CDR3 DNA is TGTGCCAGCAGCTTCGGGACCGAGGATAACACTGAAGCTTTCTTT. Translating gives CASSFGTEDNTEAFF.

The CDR3 region is CASSQGGGRYTGELFF. The CDR3 DNA is TGCGCCAGCAGCCAAGGCGGAGGACGTTACACCGGGGAGCTGTTTTTT. The chain links TRBV4-1 to TRBJ2-2; TRBD2 might be the D (5 bases). The CDR3 extends over 16 amino acids. The germline V and J ends were trimmed by 1 base and 3 bases, with 12 bases remaining between them. CDR1 is MGHRA and CDR2 is YSYEKL in the germline V gene.

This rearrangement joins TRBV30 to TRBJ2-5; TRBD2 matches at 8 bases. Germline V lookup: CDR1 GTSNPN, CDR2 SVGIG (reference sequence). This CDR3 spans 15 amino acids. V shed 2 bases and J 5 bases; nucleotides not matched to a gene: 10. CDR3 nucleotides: TGTGCCTGGAGTACAGTAGCGGGGAGGATGGAGACCCAGTACTTC. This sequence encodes CAWSTVAGRMETQYF.

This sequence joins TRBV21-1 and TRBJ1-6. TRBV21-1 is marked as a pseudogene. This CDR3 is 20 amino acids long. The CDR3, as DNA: TGTGCCAGCACGGGACTCACGAAGACAGACCCAGGGTCCTATAATTCACCCCTCCACTTT. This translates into CASTGLTKTDPGSYNSPLHF.

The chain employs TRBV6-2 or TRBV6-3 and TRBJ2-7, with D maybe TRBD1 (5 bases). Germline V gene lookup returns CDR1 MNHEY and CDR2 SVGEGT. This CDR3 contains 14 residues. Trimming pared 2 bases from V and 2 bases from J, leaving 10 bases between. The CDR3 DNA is TGTGCCAGCAGTTACAGGGGCCAAACCTACGAGCAGTACTTC. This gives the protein CASSYRGQTYEQYF.

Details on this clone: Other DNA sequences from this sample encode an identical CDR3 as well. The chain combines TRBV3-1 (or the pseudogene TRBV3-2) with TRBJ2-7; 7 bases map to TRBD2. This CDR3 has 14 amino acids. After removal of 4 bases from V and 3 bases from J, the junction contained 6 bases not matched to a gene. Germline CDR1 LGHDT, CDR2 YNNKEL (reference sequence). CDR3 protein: CASSRGGSGYEQYF. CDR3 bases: TGTGCCAGCAGCCGGGGGGGGAGCGGCTACGAGCAGTACTTC.

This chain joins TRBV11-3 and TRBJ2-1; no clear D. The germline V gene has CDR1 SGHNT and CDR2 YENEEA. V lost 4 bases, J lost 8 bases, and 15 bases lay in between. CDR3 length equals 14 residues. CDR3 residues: CASSSPGLDDEQFF. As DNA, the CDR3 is TGTGCCAGCAGCTCCCCGGGCCTGGATGATGAGCAGTTCTTC.

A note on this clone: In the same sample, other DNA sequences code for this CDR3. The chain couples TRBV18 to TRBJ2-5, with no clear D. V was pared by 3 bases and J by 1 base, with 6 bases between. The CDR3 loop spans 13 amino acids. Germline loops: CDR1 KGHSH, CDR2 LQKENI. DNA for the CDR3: TGTGCCAGCTCACCGCGAGGCCAAGAGACCCAGTACTTC. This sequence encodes CASSPRGQETQYF.

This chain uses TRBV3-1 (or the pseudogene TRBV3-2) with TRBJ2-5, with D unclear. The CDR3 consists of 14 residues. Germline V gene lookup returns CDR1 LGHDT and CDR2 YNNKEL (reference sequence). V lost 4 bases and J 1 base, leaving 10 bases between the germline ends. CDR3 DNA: TGTGCCAGCAGCCTGAATGGTCCCCAAGAGACCCAGTACTTC. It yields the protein CASSLNGPQETQYF.

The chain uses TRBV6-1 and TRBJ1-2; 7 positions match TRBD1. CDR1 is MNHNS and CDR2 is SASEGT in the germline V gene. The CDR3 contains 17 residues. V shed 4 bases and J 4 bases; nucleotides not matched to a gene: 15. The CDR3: CASSVGTASYLGYGYTF. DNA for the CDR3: TGTGCCAGCAGTGTGGGGACAGCTTCTTATTTGGGCTATGGCTACACCTTC.

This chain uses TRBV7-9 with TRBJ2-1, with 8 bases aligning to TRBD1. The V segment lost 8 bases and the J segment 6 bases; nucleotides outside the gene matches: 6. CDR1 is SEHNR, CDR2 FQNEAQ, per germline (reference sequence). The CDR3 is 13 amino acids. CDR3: CASAGDRINEQFF. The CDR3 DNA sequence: TGTGCCAGCGCAGGGGACAGGATCAATGAGCAGTTCTTC.

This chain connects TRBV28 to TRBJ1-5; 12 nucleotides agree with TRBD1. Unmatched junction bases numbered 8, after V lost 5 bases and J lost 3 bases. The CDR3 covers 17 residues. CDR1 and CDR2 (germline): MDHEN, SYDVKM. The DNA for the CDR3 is TGTGCCAGCAGTAAGCCCGGGACAGGGGGCAACAATCAGCCCCAGCATTTT. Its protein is CASSKPGTGGNNQPQHF. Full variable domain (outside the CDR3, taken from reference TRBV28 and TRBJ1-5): DVKVTQSSRYLVKRTGEKVFLECVQDMDHENMFWYRQDPGLGLRLIYFSYDVKMKEKGDIPEGYSVSREKKERFSLILESASTNQTSMYLCASSKPGTGGNNQPQHFGDGTRLSIL.

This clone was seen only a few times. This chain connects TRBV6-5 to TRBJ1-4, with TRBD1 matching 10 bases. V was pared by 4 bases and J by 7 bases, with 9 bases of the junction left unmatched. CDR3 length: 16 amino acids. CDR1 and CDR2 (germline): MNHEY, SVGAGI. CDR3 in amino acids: CASSFGTGAASEKLFF. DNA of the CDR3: TGTGCCAGCAGTTTTGGGACAGGGGCGGCGTCTGAAAAACTGTTTTTT.

CDR3 bases: TGTGCCAGCAGCAAAGGACAGGGCTACGAGCAGTACTTC. It codes for CASSKGQGYEQYF. The rearrangement links TRBV6-5 to TRBJ2-7; TRBD1 agrees at 8 bases. This CDR3 spans 13 amino acids. V shed 6 bases, J shed 3 bases, and the junction held 4 bases outside the gene matches. Germline V gene data show CDR1 as MNHEY and CDR2 as SVGAGI.

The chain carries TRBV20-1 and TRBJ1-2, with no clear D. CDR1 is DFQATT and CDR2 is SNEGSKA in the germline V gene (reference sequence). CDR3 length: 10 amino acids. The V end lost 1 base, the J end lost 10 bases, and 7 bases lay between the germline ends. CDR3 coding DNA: TGCAGTGCTAGAGGCAGGATCTACACCTTC. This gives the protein CSARGRIYTF.

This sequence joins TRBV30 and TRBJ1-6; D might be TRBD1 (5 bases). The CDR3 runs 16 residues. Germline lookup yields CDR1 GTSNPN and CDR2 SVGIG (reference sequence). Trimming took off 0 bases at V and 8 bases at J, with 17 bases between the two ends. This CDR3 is CAWSVGRDEVDSPLHF. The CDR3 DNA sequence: TGTGCCTGGAGTGTAGGCAGGGACGAAGTCGATTCACCCCTCCACTTT.